Listed below are T cell receptor beta chains from one sample, sequenced in a study of cytomegalovirus exposure and HLA in healthy donors. Sequencing used immunoSEQ multiplex PCR; TCRdb keeps in-frame clones, though not all of them. Here the sample spans about 150,000 clones, roughly 72% being singletons. Specimen: PBMCs. These TCRs come from a man aged 40-55 years in good health and CMV-seronegative. Each CDR3 is given with its conserved first and last residue. D genes are given only for firm matches. Only part of the rows carry a size: once, few, many, or a class if the clone is expanded.

v_call	j_call	clone_size	d_call	cdr3_aa	cdr3_nt
TRBV29-1	TRBJ2-6	-	-	CSVTGTVGANVLTF	TGCAGCGTGACAGGGACTGTTGGGGCCAACGTCCTGACTTTC
TRBV7-9	TRBJ2-7	-	TRBD1	CASIGTGTVYEQYF	TGTGCCAGCATCGGGACAGGGACTGTCTACGAGCAGTACTTC
TRBV14	TRBJ2-2	once	-	CASSVVRTGELFF	TGTGCCAGCAGCGTTGTCCGCACCGGGGAGCTGTTTTTT
TRBV4-1	TRBJ2-1	-	TRBD1	CASSQAPDRNNEQFF	TGCGCCAGCAGCCAAGCCCCGGACAGGAACAATGAGCAGTTCTTC
TRBV11-2	TRBJ2-7	-	TRBD2	CASSLGVAGNEQYF	TGTGCCAGCAGCTTAGGTGTAGCGGGGAACGAGCAGTACTTC
TRBV19	TRBJ1-1	few	-	CASSGHSNTEAFF	TGTGCCAGCTCGGGACATTCGAACACTGAAGCTTTCTTT
TRBV4-1	TRBJ2-4	once	-	CASSQRPVSGQNIQYF	TGCGCCAGCAGCCAGAGGCCTGTAAGCGGGCAAAACATTCAGTACTTC
TRBV5-4	TRBJ2-4	once	TRBD1	CASSSLGQENIQYF	TGTGCCAGCAGCTCCCTGGGACAGGAAAACATTCAGTACTTC
TRBV19	TRBJ2-7	-	-	CASRPAGAGEQYF	TGTGCCAGTAGGCCGGCGGGGGCTGGAGAGCAGTACTTC
TRBV19	TRBJ2-7	once	-	CASALGARSEQYF	TGTGCCAGTGCCCTGGGGGCCCGAAGCGAGCAGTACTTC
TRBV28	TRBJ2-1	-	-	CASKPRSPFNNEQFF	TGTGCCAGCAAGCCGAGATCCCCTTTCAACAATGAGCAGTTCTTC
TRBV7-8	TRBJ1-3	-	-	CASSHPRSTGSGNTIYF	TGTGCCAGCAGCCACCCCCGATCGACAGGCTCTGGAAACACCATATATTTT
TRBV30	TRBJ1-1	-	-	CAWSPLREAFF	TGTGCCTGGAGTCCACTCCGGGAAGCTTTCTTT
TRBV18	TRBJ1-2	-	-	CASSPLAGDGYTF	TGTGCCAGCTCACCACTTGCGGGGGATGGCTACACCTTC
TRBV7-9	TRBJ1-5	-	-	CASSLAWQDSNQPQHF	TGTGCCAGCAGCTTAGCTTGGCAGGATAGCAATCAGCCCCAGCATTTT
TRBV4-1	TRBJ2-5	-	TRBD2	CASSQGGWTSGQETQYF	TGCGCCAGCAGCCAGGGCGGGTGGACTAGCGGGCAAGAGACCCAGTACTTC
TRBV27	TRBJ2-7	-	TRBD2	CASSPRPAGEGGDEQYF	TGTGCCAGCAGCCCCCGTCCAGCGGGAGAGGGTGGGGACGAGCAGTACTTC
TRBV27	TRBJ2-1	-	-	CASRPVEGTWYEQFF	TGTGCCAGCAGGCCTGTGGAGGGGACGTGGTATGAGCAGTTCTTC
TRBV9	TRBJ2-1	-	TRBD2	CASSVALAGGSSYNEQFF	TGTGCCAGCAGCGTAGCTCTAGCGGGAGGATCCTCCTACAATGAGCAGTTCTTC
TRBV2	TRBJ2-3	-	-	CASSVRQSIGSTDTQYF	TGTGCCAGCAGTGTCAGACAGTCAATAGGGAGCACAGATACGCAGTATTTT
TRBV28	TRBJ1-5	-	TRBD1	CASSPTGGGNQPQHF	TGTGCCAGCAGCCCGACAGGGGGCGGCAATCAGCCCCAGCATTTT
TRBV15	TRBJ2-3	-	TRBD2	CATSTRGGAFTDTQYF	TGTGCCACCAGCACCCGGGGGGGGGCCTTCACAGATACGCAGTATTTT
TRBV29-1	TRBJ1-1	-	TRBD1	CSVPADRAMGTEAFF	TGCAGCGTACCCGCCGACAGGGCCATGGGCACTGAAGCTTTCTTT
TRBV4-1	TRBJ2-7	-	TRBD1	CASSQQIPPGQGYEQYF	TGCGCCAGCAGCCAACAAATTCCGCCCGGACAGGGCTACGAGCAGTACTTC
TRBV2	TRBJ1-2	-	-	CASDTSNYGYTF	TGTGCCAGCGACACTTCTAACTATGGCTACACCTTC
TRBV29-1	TRBJ2-7	-	TRBD1	CSVGGHIGGTVNYEQYF	TGCAGCGTTGGGGGCCACATAGGGGGCACCGTGAACTACGAGCAGTACTTC
TRBV6-1	TRBJ2-2	few	-	CASSVNRDRELFF	TGTGCCAGCAGCGTGAACAGGGACCGGGAGCTGTTTTTT
TRBV28	TRBJ1-5	-	-	CASSFYADYGNQPQHF	TGTGCCAGCAGTTTCTATGCGGATTATGGCAATCAGCCCCAGCATTTT
TRBV18	TRBJ2-7	-	TRBD1	CASSLGTGRDEQYF	TGTGCCAGCTCACTAGGGACAGGGCGTGACGAGCAGTACTTC
TRBV30	TRBJ1-6	-	TRBD1	CAWTGGPDSPLHF	TGTGCCTGGACAGGGGGCCCAGATTCACCCCTCCACTTT
TRBV19	TRBJ2-7	-	TRBD1	CASSTSSQGAREQYF	TGTGCCAGTAGTACCTCTTCCCAGGGGGCGAGGGAGCAGTACTTC
TRBV30	TRBJ2-3	-	-	CAWSVGSLTDTQYF	TGTGCCTGGAGTGTAGGTAGCCTTACAGATACGCAGTATTTT
TRBV12-5	TRBJ2-1	-	TRBD2	CASGLRTSGEQFF	TGTGCTAGTGGTCTAAGGACTAGCGGGGAGCAGTTCTTC
TRBV7-9	TRBJ2-7	-	TRBD1	CASREGGTGAYEQYF	TGTGCCAGCAGGGAGGGGGGGACAGGGGCCTACGAGCAGTACTTC
TRBV30	TRBJ2-3	-	-	CAYTRGDFTDTQYF	TGTGCCTATACCAGGGGGGACTTCACAGATACGCAGTATTTT
TRBV30	TRBJ2-5	-	-	CAWRGSPGGETQYF	TGTGCCTGGAGGGGGTCTCCAGGGGGGGAGACCCAGTACTTC
TRBV4-1	TRBJ2-7	-	-	CASSQDLVAVREQYF	TGCGCCAGCAGCCAAGATCTTGTTGCGGTCCGCGAGCAGTACTTC
TRBV27	TRBJ2-5	-	-	CASRLGAVQETQYF	TGTGCCAGCCGCCTGGGGGCGGTCCAAGAGACCCAGTACTTC
TRBV5-1	TRBJ2-5	few	-	CASSVDIPQQETQYF	TGCGCCAGCAGCGTCGACATCCCCCAACAAGAGACCCAGTACTTC
TRBV6-1	TRBJ2-1	-	TRBD2	CASSPSYGGFREQFF	TGTGCCAGCAGCCCCTCTTACGGGGGGTTCCGTGAGCAGTTCTTC
TRBV7-9	TRBJ2-5	-	-	CASSLQGLVGGETQYF	TGTGCCAGCAGCCTTCAGGGTCTCGTGGGGGGAGAGACCCAGTACTTC
TRBV6-4	TRBJ2-1	once	TRBD2	CASSLGLAGGFQFF	TGTGCCAGCAGCCTGGGACTAGCGGGAGGGTTTCAGTTCTTC
TRBV28	TRBJ1-5	-	-	CASSYREYQPQHF	TGTGCCAGCAGTTACAGGGAGTATCAGCCCCAGCATTTT
TRBV5-6	TRBJ2-7	-	TRBD1	CASSSRTGYNYEQYF	TGTGCCAGCAGCTCCAGGACAGGGTACAATTACGAGCAGTACTTC
TRBV5-5	TRBJ2-3	-	TRBD1	CASSSQQGAGDTQYF	TGTGCCAGCAGCTCACAACAGGGGGCTGGAGATACGCAGTATTTT
TRBV11-3	TRBJ2-1	-	TRBD1	CASSLDSGGNEQFF	TGTGCCAGCAGCTTAGATTCAGGGGGCAATGAGCAGTTCTTC
TRBV7-9	TRBJ2-5	-	TRBD2	CSSGGGETQYF	TGTTCCAGCGGGGGGGGAGAGACCCAGTACTTC
TRBV6-6	TRBJ1-5	-	-	CASSYSAVSNQPQHF	TGTGCCAGCAGTTACTCGGCGGTTAGCAATCAGCCCCAGCATTTT
TRBV18	TRBJ2-7	-	-	CASSPAGPSYEQYF	TGTGCCAGCTCACCGGCAGGGCCCTCCTACGAGCAGTACTTC
TRBV4-2	TRBJ2-3	-	-	CASSQAEGAGDTQYF	TGTGCCAGCAGCCAAGCCGAGGGAGCGGGAGATACGCAGTATTTT
TRBV5-1	TRBJ1-1	-	TRBD1	CASSQGQGAREAFF	TGCGCCAGCAGCCAGGGACAGGGGGCCCGGGAAGCTTTCTTT
TRBV21-1	TRBJ2-3	-	-	CASSARLPQYF	TGTGCCAGCAGCGCCCGGTTGCCGCAGTATTTT
TRBV20-1	TRBJ2-3	-	-	CSAIALDTQYF	TGCAGTGCAATAGCGTTGGATACGCAGTATTTT